This TCR beta chain was observed in a study of cytomegalovirus exposure and HLA in healthy donors. Study-level findings and limits: The classifier, whose performance was assessed in both the original and validation cohorts, reportedly diagnosed cytomegalovirus status with high specificity and sensitivity. Immune exposure information comprised only CMV serostatus.

About this clone itself: Its antigen is undetermined.

PCR employed 60 Vbeta and 13 Jbeta primers. Data came from immunoSEQ multiplex PCR; TCRdb stores just in-frame clones and leaves some out. This repertoire comprises approximately 140,000 clones; its ten largest clones make up 1.5% to 1.9%. With 0 bases removed from V and 3 bases from J, the gap between germline ends came to 9 bases. The CDR3 is 14 residues long. Germline CDR1 and CDR2: KGHSH and LQKENI. This chain joins TRBV18 and TRBJ2-7; D unclear. Sequenced: PBMCs. The clonotype was recovered from a woman in her thirties or forties in good health and CMV-seronegative. CDR3 coding DNA: TGTGCCAGCTCACCACCGGCAGGCCACTACGAGCAGTACTTC. Amino acid sequence: CASSPPAGHYEQYF.